A single sample gave rise to the 4 T cell receptor beta chains below, sequenced in a study of blood T cell repertoires in COVID-19. Libraries were prepared by immunoSEQ multiplex PCR; TCRdb keeps only in-frame clonotypes and omits some of them. The sample has about 200,000 clones, approximately 83% seen once; the top ten hold around 7.5%. The source material was PBMCs or T cells enriched from blood (not recorded which). These receptor sequences come from a man in his forties or fifties who had recovered from COVID-19.

This clone was seen only once. V usage is TRBV5-8 and J usage is TRBJ1-5; D is ambiguous. The V gene's germline CDR1 is SGHTS and CDR2 YDEGEE. V lost 0 bases and J lost 0, with 7 bases in between. This CDR3 has 15 residues. The CDR3 nucleotides are TGTGCCAGCAGCTTGGAGCCCTATAGCAATCAGCCCCAGCATTTT. Its protein is CASSLEPYSNQPQHF.

V gene TRBV10-1 combines with J gene TRBJ2-6; D not certain. The CDR3 length is 17 residues. The germline V and J ends were trimmed by 7 bases and 2 bases, with 18 bases remaining between them. Germline CDR1 reads WNHNN; CDR2 reads SYGVQD (reference sequence). The CDR3, as DNA: TGCGCCAGCACCCATGGGCTCTCCTTCGCTGGGGCCAACGTCCTGACTTTC. As protein: CASTHGLSFAGANVLTF.

V gene TRBV19 combines with J gene TRBJ1-2, with 9 positions matching TRBD1. This CDR3 is built from 21 residues. With 3 bases clipped from V and 0 bases from J, the junction kept 20 bases outside the gene matches. Germline CDR1 is LNHDA and CDR2 is SQIVND (reference sequence). DNA of the CDR3: TGTGCCAGTAGTATTCCCCTTTTAGGACAGGGGAAGCCGAGAGCTAACTATGGCTACACCTTC. It yields the protein CASSIPLLGQGKPRANYGYTF. The full variable domain, completed using reference TRBV19 and TRBJ1-2, is DGGITQSPKYLFRKEGQNVTLSCEQNLNHDAMYWYRQDPGQGLRLIYYSQIVNDFQKGDIAEGYSVSREKKESFPLTVTSAQKNPTAFYLCASSIPLLGQGKPRANYGYTFGSGTRLTVV.

The chain joins TRBV4-2 to TRBJ2-1, with D perhaps matching TRBD1 (6 bases). Germline CDR1 reads LGHNA; CDR2 reads YNFKEQ. With 4 bases removed from V and 9 bases from J, the gap between germline ends came to 22 bases. There are 16 residues in the CDR3. The CDR3 DNA reads as TGTGCCAGCAGCCTCCCCGGTCGAGAGGGGGATAGTGAGCAGTTCTTC. Encoded protein: CASSLPGREGDSEQFF.